This entry lists 19 T cell receptor beta chains sequenced from one sample in a study of early T cells in non-severe SARS-CoV-2 infection. A single record per CDR3 protein comes from TCRdb applying MiXCR to the 5' RACE reads. The sample consists of approximately 120,000 distinct CDR3 sequences, 15% of them appearing once. The source material was whole blood. The receptors shown here come from an adult who was a healthcare worker with PCR-confirmed SARS-CoV-2 infection or an uninfected control (not recorded which).

On this clonotype: The junction differs from germline at one of its ends, possibly a read error. The chain uses TRBV12-3 or TRBV12-4 and TRBJ1-3, with D maybe TRBD1 (5 bases). This CDR3 spans 13 amino acids. The CDR3 loop is CASSGGSGNTIFF. CDR3 bases: TGTGCCAGCAGTGGGGGTTCTGGAAACACCATATTTTTT.

There are many counts of this clonotype. V is TRBV13 and J is TRBJ2-7; TRBD1 aligns across 9 bases. The CDR3 spans 14 residues. Trimming at V came to 0 bases and at J to 6 bases, leaving 3 bases not matched to a gene. Germline values: CDR1 PRHDT, CDR2 FYEKMQ (reference sequence). CDR3 coding DNA: TGTGCCAGCAGCTTAGGACAGGGGGCGCGCGAGCAGTACTTC. Its translation: CASSLGQGAREQYF.

The chain has TRBV2 and TRBJ1-4; D is uncertain. CDR1 is SNHLY and CDR2 is FYNNEI in the germline V gene. The CDR3 is 15 amino acids. The V and J ends lost 5 bases and 3 bases respectively, with 13 bases between them. The CDR3 DNA is TGTGCCAGCAGTTTGATCAGACCGGCTAATGAAAAACTGTTTTTT. Protein product: CASSLIRPANEKLFF. The full variable domain, completed using reference TRBV2 and TRBJ1-4, is EPEVTQTPSHQVTQMGQEVILRCVPISNHLYFYWYRQILGQKVEFLVSFYNNEISEKSEIFDDQFSVERPDGSNFTLKIRSTKLEDSAMYFCASSLIRPANEKLFFGSGTQLSVL.

In this sample, this clonotype turned up many times. This chain joins TRBV30 and TRBJ2-5, with 9 bases fitting TRBD2. V trimming: 4 bases; J trimming: 1 base; junction bases outside the gene matches: 4. CDR1 and CDR2 from the germline V gene are GTSNPN and SVGIG (reference sequence). This CDR3 spans 14 amino acids. CDR3 nucleotide sequence: TGTGCCTGGAACAGCGGGGGGATCCAAGAGACCCAGTACTTC. Translated, it gives CAWNSGGIQETQYF.

The chain combines TRBV6-5 with TRBJ1-1, with 8 bases fitting TRBD1. Trimming took 6 bases from V and 1 from J; bases not matched to a gene: 4. This CDR3 has 14 residues. The germline gives CDR1 MNHEY, CDR2 SVGAGI. CDR3 bases: TGTGCCAGCAGGTTGACAGGGGCGAACACTGAAGCTTTCTTT. Its translation is CASRLTGANTEAFF.

Concerning this clonotype itself: The conserved closing phenylalanine or tryptophan is absent in this CDR3, likely reflecting a read error. The chain links TRBV9 to TRBJ2-3; 7 bases are shared with TRBD2. In germline, CDR1 is SGDLS, CDR2 YYNGEE. The CDR3 sequence is 14 residues long. J gave up 3 bases and V 3 bases, and 4 bases lay outside the gene matches. The CDR3 reads CASSAGGWTDTQYS. The CDR3, as DNA: TGTGCCAGCAGCGCGGGGGGATGGACAGATACGCAGTATTCT.

The CDR3 sequence is CASSSSTSGNSYNEQFF. In DNA, the CDR3 is TGTGCCAGCAGTTCCAGCACTAGCGGAAATTCCTACAATGAGCAGTTCTTC. The rearrangement links TRBV7-6 to TRBJ2-1; 8 bases line up with TRBD2. The CDR3 has 17 residues. Germline CDR1 and CDR2: SGHVS and FNYEAQ. V lost 6 bases to trimming and J lost 1 base; unmatched junction nucleotides: 11.

This clonotype has a count of ten or more. The V gene is TRBV29-1, the J gene TRBJ1-4; the D is unclear. Germline lookup yields CDR1 SQVTM and CDR2 ANQGSEA. V lost 4 bases and J lost 7, with 13 bases in between. The CDR3 totals 13 residues. CDR3 region: CSVAVAVGEKLFF. The CDR3 DNA is TGCAGCGTTGCAGTGGCGGTCGGTGAAAAACTGTTTTTT. Looking up the rest from reference TRBV29-1 and TRBJ1-4 gives the full variable domain: SAVISQKPSRDICQRGTSLTIQCQVDSQVTMMFWYRQQPGQSLTLIATANQGSEATYESGFVIDKFPISRPNLTFSTLTVSNMSPEDSSIYLCSVAVAVGEKLFFGSGTQLSVL.

This rearrangement joins TRBV5-1 to TRBJ1-4; maybe TRBD1 (6 bases). Germline values: CDR1 SGHRS, CDR2 YFSETQ. Between the trimmed V and J ends, which lost 3 bases and 4 bases, there was a span of 10 bases. The CDR3 contains 14 residues. CDR3 coding DNA: TGCGCCAGCAGCTCAGGGGCCGGTAATGAAAAACTGTTTTTT. Its protein is CASSSGAGNEKLFF. Supplemented by reference TRBV5-1 and TRBJ1-4, the full variable domain reads KAGVTQTPRYLIKTRGQQVTLSCSPISGHRSVSWYQQTPGQGLQFLFEYFSETQRNKGNFPGRFSGRQFSNSRSEMNVSTLELGDSALYLCASSSGAGNEKLFFGSGTQLSVL.

The chain carries TRBV20-1 and TRBJ2-7; 8 bases are shared with TRBD1. The CDR3 has 14 amino acids. Trimming at V came to 6 bases and at J to 3 bases, leaving 10 bases not matched to a gene. The germline V gene encodes CDR1 DFQATT and CDR2 SNEGSKA (reference sequence). CDR3 in DNA: TGCAGTGCCCCCAAACAGGGGGACCACTACGAGCAGTACTTC. It translates to CSAPKQGDHYEQYF.

This chain links TRBV7-9 with TRBJ2-2, with 8 bases lining up with TRBD1. CDR1 SEHNR and CDR2 FQNEAQ come from the germline V gene (reference sequence). The CDR3 is made up of 15 amino acids. V lost 4 bases, J lost 8 bases, and 9 bases stayed unmatched. CDR3 DNA: TGTGCCAGCAGCTCGTTGACAGGGGATTTAGGGGAGCTGTTTTTT. As protein: CASSSLTGDLGELFF.

The chain employs TRBV7-9 and TRBJ2-7, with TRBD1 matching over 8 bases. V gave up 3 bases and J gave up 6 bases; unmatched junction bases: 7. Germline V lookup: CDR1 SEHNR, CDR2 FQNEAQ (reference sequence). CDR3 length: 14 residues. The CDR3 nucleotides are TGTGCCAGCAGCTTGGGGCTGGACAGGGCCGAGCAGTACTTC. Protein sequence: CASSLGLDRAEQYF.

The J gene is TRBJ2-1, the V gene TRBV5-5; the D is unclear. The V gene lost 5 bases and the J gene lost 0 bases, with 12 bases spanning the gap. Looked up from germline, CDR1 is SGHKS and CDR2 is YYEKEE (reference sequence). The CDR3 length is 15 residues. CDR3 loop: CASSLSFGSYNEQFF. The CDR3 DNA is TGTGCCAGCAGTCTGTCCTTCGGCTCCTACAATGAGCAGTTCTTC.

The chain combines TRBV7-6 with TRBJ2-5; possibly TRBD2 for D (5 bases). V was trimmed by 1 base and J by 6 bases, leaving 12 bases between them. The CDR3 sequence is 14 residues long. Germline values: CDR1 SGHVS, CDR2 FNYEAQ. In DNA, the CDR3 is TGTGCCAGCAGCTTAGTTCCAACCGGGAAGACCCAGTACTTC. Amino acid sequence: CASSLVPTGKTQYF.

This clonotype was seen more than once but under ten times. The chain recombines TRBV4-1 with TRBJ1-2; D not certain. This CDR3 region has 13 residues. The V end was cut by 0 bases, the J end by 4 bases, with 6 bases between. Germline V gene sequence: CDR1 MGHRA, CDR2 YSYEKL. This chain's CDR3 is CASSQEVSYGYTF. CDR3 coding DNA: TGCGCCAGCAGCCAAGAAGTATCCTATGGCTACACCTTC.

The genes are TRBV6-1 and TRBJ1-2; D not resolved. The CDR3 extends over 15 amino acids. Trimming took 5 bases from V and 3 from J, leaving 16 bases between them. Germline V gene data show CDR1 as MNHNS and CDR2 as SASEGT. In nucleotides, the CDR3 is TGTGCCAGCAGTTTTCGGACGGCCGCGGACTATGGCTACACCTTC. It codes for CASSFRTAADYGYTF.

This clonotype occurred many times. The J gene is TRBJ2-3, the V gene TRBV3-1, with 10 positions matching TRBD2. The CDR3 totals 16 residues. Trimming cost V 1 base and J 3 bases; bases outside gene matches: 4. Germline V gives CDR1 LGHDT, CDR2 YNNKEL (reference sequence). The CDR3 spells CASSQGAGGITDTQYF. DNA of the CDR3: TGTGCCAGCAGCCAAGGAGCGGGGGGGATAACAGATACGCAGTATTTT.

This clonotype occurred many times. The chain joins TRBV6-2 or TRBV6-3 to TRBJ2-7; D uncertain. Germline values: CDR1 MNHEY, CDR2 SVGEGT. The CDR3 is 13 amino acids. V lost 5 bases and J lost 6, with 14 bases in between. CDR3 DNA sequence: TGTGCCAGCAGTACCGATCCGGGCCTCGAGCAGTACTTC. It is translated as CASSTDPGLEQYF.

V and J are TRBV4-1 and TRBJ1-5, with D perhaps TRBD1 (5 bases). V was trimmed by 3 bases and J by 3 bases, leaving 21 bases between them. The germline CDR1 and CDR2 sequences are MGHRA and YSYEKL. This CDR3 is 18 amino acids long. The CDR3 protein is CASSHPRAKGWDNQPQHF. CDR3 DNA sequence: TGCGCCAGCAGCCACCCGAGGGCAAAGGGGTGGGACAATCAGCCCCAGCATTTT.